This paragraph covers one TCR beta chain sequence. Per germline, CDR1 SGDLS and CDR2 YYNGEE. V was cut by 0 bases and J by 9 bases, with 13 bases left in between. This CDR3 region has 14 residues. Authors' processing steps: Reference gene primer amplification in the assay estimated nucleated cell counts. Here immunoSEQ multiplex PCR was the method, and the copy in TCRdb shows in-frame clones only, minus some. V, J and clone size were drawn from that table, and D and trimming were deduced from the DNA. Counted here are about 34,000 clones, around 90% occurring once; the ten biggest clones make up around 14%. The data are from a study of blood T cell repertoires in COVID-19. The overall study: Sources were T cells, B-cell-depleted T cells, or PBMCs; the material itself was cDNA or gDNA.

The sample was peripheral blood. The source of this sequence is a man aged 55 to 70 with active COVID-19. This chain uses TRBV9 with TRBJ2-1; D may be TRBD2 (5 bases). The CDR3 spells CASSVDGGGVEQFF. In nucleotides, the CDR3 is TGTGCCAGCAGCGTAGACGGAGGCGGAGTTGAGCAGTTCTTC.